This T cell receptor beta chain appears in the sequencing data of a study of blood T cell repertoires in COVID-19. For the study at large: The origin of the acute and convalescent COVID-19 samples was the United States, Italy and Spain.

The ends lost 0 bases at V and 5 bases at J; junction bases unmatched: 4. Germline CDR1 is SGHDT and CDR2 is YYEEEE. The CDR3 length is 14 residues. Cohorts were determined from participant-reported clinical history. Recovered participants had two consecutive negative NP/OP PCR tests, healthcare professional clearance, or symptom resolution. This clone came up once. Authors' methods: Using reference gene primer amplification, nucleated cell counts were estimated. Data came from immunoSEQ multiplex PCR; TCRdb stores just in-frame clones and leaves some out. V and J calls and clone size are as listed in that table; D and trimming were resolved from the DNA. The table lists hundreds of thousands of clones, roughly nine tenths of them singletons.

Sequenced material: PBMCs or T cells enriched from blood (not recorded which). The source is a man younger than 45 who had recovered from COVID-19. The V and J genes are TRBV5-6 and TRBJ2-5; 7 positions agree with TRBD1. In nucleotides, the CDR3 is TGTGCCAGCAGCTTGGCCGACAGGGCCGAGACCCAGTACTTC. Protein: CASSLADRAETQYF.